This TCR beta chain was profiled in a study of a mutant IDH1 vaccine in newly diagnosed glioma. This CDR3 has 19 amino acids. Germline V lookup: CDR1 SGHRS, CDR2 YFSETQ. The V gene lost 0 bases and the J gene lost 0 bases, with 21 bases spanning the gap. This clone was observed a few times. Antigen: not known. Method: immunoSEQ multiplex PCR; TCRdb's copy keeps in-frame clones and lacks some. This sample has about 54,000 clones, with around four fifths found just once. Time point here: week 35, safety follow-up. Each vaccine dose was 300 ug of mutant IDH1 20-mer peptide, with topical imiquimod. This specimen consisted of PBMCs, obtained from a glioma patient whose treatment included an IDH1 peptide vaccine. The receptor was derived from a woman aged 18-29 years with glioma. V is TRBV5-1 and J is TRBJ1-1; D might be TRBD1 (5 bases). The DNA for the CDR3 is TGCGCCAGCAGCTTGGATCGTCCGGGGCGATGGAAGATGAACACTGAAGCTTTCTTT. It yields the protein CASSLDRPGRWKMNTEAFF.